Following are 25 T cell receptor beta chains from one sample sequenced in a study of T cell changes during pregnancy in multiple sclerosis. The assay was immunoSEQ multiplex PCR, and TCRdb's table has in-frame clones only and misses some. The sample lists about 68,000 clones; 90% were seen once. Sequenced here: peripheral blood, sampled in the third trimester of pregnancy. The receptor source for this set is a female donor with multiple sclerosis, enrolled in a pregnancy study.

The chain joins TRBV29-1 to TRBJ1-1; 9 bases are a match to TRBD1. The germline V gene has CDR1 SQVTM and CDR2 ANQGSEA. CDR3 length: 14 amino acids. V was clipped by 8 bases and J by 6 bases; unmatched bases: 13. CDR3: CSTREDRGASEAFF. CDR3 DNA: TGCAGCACAAGGGAGGACAGGGGCGCATCTGAAGCTTTCTTT. Supplemented by reference TRBV29-1 and TRBJ1-1, the full variable domain reads SAVISQKPSRDICQRGTSLTIQCQVDSQVTMMFWYRQQPGQSLTLIATANQGSEATYESGFVIDKFPISRPNLTFSTLTVSNMSPEDSSIYLCSTREDRGASEAFFGQGTRLTVV.

This chain uses TRBV6-4 with TRBJ1-2; the D is unclear. CDR1 is MRHNA and CDR2 is SNTAGT in the germline V gene. The CDR3 consists of 16 residues. V was pared by 0 bases and J by 5 bases, with 16 bases between. The CDR3 here is CASSDSYQDSTYGYTF. CDR3 coding DNA: TGTGCCAGCAGTGACTCGTATCAGGACTCGACTTATGGCTACACCTTC.

The genes are TRBV19 and TRBJ1-2; 7 positions match TRBD1. The CDR3 sequence is 14 residues long. With V trimmed by 5 bases and J by 8 bases, 11 bases remained unmatched. Germline CDR1 reads LNHDA; CDR2 reads SQIVND (reference sequence). The CDR3 nucleotides are TGTGCCAGTAGTGGCCGAGGGGGCGCTGGAGGCTACACCTTC. Residues: CASSGRGGAGGYTF. Drawing the rest from reference TRBV19 and TRBJ1-2, the complete variable domain is DGGITQSPKYLFRKEGQNVTLSCEQNLNHDAMYWYRQDPGQGLRLIYYSQIVNDFQKGDIAEGYSVSREKKESFPLTVTSAQKNPTAFYLCASSGRGGAGGYTFGSGTRLTVV.

The V and J genes are TRBV30 and TRBJ2-5; the D gene is possibly TRBD2 (7 bases). In germline, CDR1 is GTSNPN, CDR2 SVGIG (reference sequence). This CDR3 region has 15 residues. Trimming removed 0 bases at V and 5 bases at J, with 16 bases between. The DNA of the CDR3 is TGTGCCTGGAGTGTAGTTGGGCGGGGGCGCGAGACCCAGTACTTC. Its protein is CAWSVVGRGRETQYF.

J is TRBJ1-5 and V is TRBV19, with D perhaps TRBD1 (5 bases). The V and J ends lost 4 bases and 0 bases respectively, with 13 bases between them. There are 16 residues in the CDR3. CDR1 LNHDA and CDR2 SQIVND come from the germline V gene (reference sequence). DNA of the CDR3: TGTGCCAGTAGTACGCCCCTGGGGCTTAGCAATCAGCCCCAGCATTTT. Protein sequence: CASSTPLGLSNQPQHF.

V gene TRBV2 combines with J gene TRBJ2-1; 12 bases are a match to TRBD2. Germline V gene data show CDR1 as SNHLY and CDR2 as FYNNEI. The CDR3 contains 15 residues. The V segment lost 7 bases and the J segment 6 bases; nucleotides outside the gene matches: 7. The CDR3 bases are TGTGCCAGCAATCCGCTAGCGGGAGGGATCAATGAGCAGTTCTTC. Amino acid sequence: CASNPLAGGINEQFF.

The chain couples TRBV5-1 to TRBJ2-7; 15 positions agree with TRBD2. The CDR3 covers 15 residues. The junction had 0 bases not matched to a gene; V was cut back by 3 bases and J by 2 bases. Looked up from germline, CDR1 is SGHRS and CDR2 is YFSETQ. The DNA for the CDR3 is TGCGCCAGCAGCTGGACTAGCGGGGGGGCCTACGAGCAGTACTTC. Amino acid sequence: CASSWTSGGAYEQYF.

The rearrangement joins TRBV2 to TRBJ2-1; D is possibly TRBD1 (6 bases). The CDR3 has 14 residues. V shed 7 bases and J shed 3 bases, with 13 bases lying between them. The germline CDR1 and CDR2 sequences are SNHLY and FYNNEI. CDR3 sequence reads: CASMRDIHYNEQFF. DNA for the CDR3: TGTGCCAGCATGAGGGACATCCACTACAATGAGCAGTTCTTC.

This clone was observed once. V is TRBV7-8 and J is TRBJ2-3; 7 bases are a match to TRBD2. Per the germline V gene, CDR1 is SGHVS and CDR2 is FQNEAQ. J was trimmed by 4 bases and V by 0 bases; bases with no gene match: 4. The CDR3 contains 15 residues. As DNA, the CDR3 is TGTGCCAGCAGCTTAGCGCCTGCGGGGGCAGATACGCAGTATTTT. Encoded protein: CASSLAPAGADTQYF.

The V and J genes are TRBV11-2 and TRBJ1-2; 9 bases fit TRBD1. With 6 bases clipped from V and 0 bases from J, the junction kept 14 bases outside the gene matches. Germline-derived CDR1 and CDR2 are SGHAT and FQNNGV. CDR3 length: 18 residues. CDR3 amino acids: CASSHMRTGDGANYGYTF. The CDR3 nucleotides read TGTGCCAGCAGTCACATGAGGACAGGGGATGGAGCTAACTATGGCTACACCTTC. The whole variable domain, filled in from reference TRBV11-2 and TRBJ1-2, reads EAGVAQSPRYKIIEKRQSVAFWCNPISGHATLYWYQQILGQGPKLLIQFQNNGVVDDSQLPKDRFSAERLKGVDSTLKIQPAKLEDSAVYLCASSHMRTGDGANYGYTFGSGTRLTVV.

This chain links TRBV7-3 with TRBJ2-1, with D tentatively TRBD2 (7 bases). Germline-derived CDR1 and CDR2 are SGHTA and FQGTGA. The CDR3 is 15 amino acids. V gave up 5 bases and J gave up 6 bases, with 17 bases separating them. CDR3 region: CASSPTSGGLNEQFF. The CDR3 DNA follows: TGTGCCAGCAGCCCAACATCCGGGGGGCTCAATGAGCAGTTCTTC.

The rearrangement links TRBV9 to TRBJ2-2; D not resolved. This CDR3 spans 12 amino acids. Per the germline V gene, CDR1 is SGDLS and CDR2 is YYNGEE. V gave up 7 bases and J gave up 5 bases, with 9 bases separating them. CDR3 in DNA: TGTGCCAGCGGTAGCTTAACCGGGGAGCTGTTTTTT. This encodes CASGSLTGELFF.

The V and J genes are TRBV4-3 and TRBJ2-1, with TRBD2 identical over 8 bases. The CDR3 is made up of 17 amino acids. CDR1 is LGHNA, CDR2 YSLEER, per germline. Trimming at V came to 4 bases and at J to 6 bases, leaving 14 bases not matched to a gene. The CDR3 protein is CASSPRSGGGTSNEQFF. DNA for the CDR3: TGCGCCAGCAGCCCAAGATCGGGCGGGGGGACCAGCAATGAGCAGTTCTTC.

The chain joins TRBV6-5 to TRBJ1-3; 9 nucleotides agree with TRBD1. The CDR3 contains 15 residues. Per germline, CDR1 MNHEY and CDR2 SVGAGI. J was trimmed by 0 bases and V by 6 bases; bases with no gene match: 3. CDR3: CASRRTGDSGNTIYF. CDR3 DNA sequence: TGTGCCAGCAGAAGGACAGGGGACTCTGGAAACACCATATATTTT.

This chain connects TRBV23-1 to TRBJ2-1; D call uncertain. TRBV23-1 carries the ORF label, with uncertain function. V lost 2 bases and J lost 0, with 23 bases in between. CDR3 length: 20 residues. The CDR3 DNA sequence: TGCGCCAGCAGTCAACTCGTCCCGGGTAAAACCACAAGCTCCTACAATGAGCAGTTCTTC. Translated: CASSQLVPGKTTSSYNEQFF.

This clone was seen once. The chain has TRBV19 and TRBJ1-2; possible D gene TRBD1, 5 bases. Between the trimmed V and J ends, which lost 6 bases and 2 bases, there was a span of 10 bases. Germline CDR1 reads LNHDA; CDR2 reads SQIVND (reference sequence). This CDR3 is built from 13 residues. Here the CDR3 DNA reads TGTGCCAGTAGCCGTGACAGAAACTATGGCTACACCTTC. The encoded protein is CASSRDRNYGYTF.

The V call is TRBV2, the J call TRBJ2-2, with D maybe TRBD1 (5 bases). Germline-derived CDR1 and CDR2 are SNHLY and FYNNEI. This CDR3 contains 14 residues. V was trimmed by 3 bases and J by 5 bases, leaving 10 bases between them. The CDR3 sequence is CASSEAGQTGELFF. CDR3 coding DNA: TGTGCCAGCAGTGAGGCAGGGCAGACCGGGGAGCTGTTTTTT.

In DNA form, the CDR3 reads TGTGCCAGCAGCTTAGCGGGGGGGTACAATGAGCAGTTCTTC. Encoded protein: CASSLAGGYNEQFF. The rearrangement uses TRBV7-2 and TRBJ2-1; 7 bases map to TRBD2. V shed 0 bases, J shed 4 bases, and the junction held 0 bases outside the gene matches. The V gene's germline CDR1 is SGHTA and CDR2 FQGNSA. The length of the CDR3 is 14 residues.

The CDR3, as DNA: TGTGCCACCAGCAGAGAGCTAGCGGGGGGCGGGGAGCTGTTTTTT. Amino acids: CATSRELAGGGELFF. V and J are TRBV15 and TRBJ2-2; TRBD2 agrees at 11 bases. Germline CDR1 LNHNV, CDR2 YYDKDF (reference sequence). The CDR3 runs 15 residues. V lost 0 bases and J lost 7; bases outside the gene matches: 1. The full variable domain, its missing parts supplied by reference TRBV15 and TRBJ2-2, is DAMVIQNPRYQVTQFGKPVTLSCSQTLNHNVMYWYQQKSSQAPKLLFHYYDKDFNNEADTPDNFQSRRPNTSFCFLDIRSPGLGDTAMYLCATSRELAGGGELFFGEGSRLTVL.

CDR3 amino acids: CASSLELGSSYEQYF. The DNA for the CDR3 is TGTGCCAGCAGCTTAGAGCTAGGGAGCTCCTACGAGCAGTACTTC. V is TRBV7-8 and J is TRBJ2-7; maybe TRBD2 (5 bases). V was pared by 1 base and J by 0 bases, with 10 bases between. Germline V gene sequence: CDR1 SGHVS, CDR2 FQNEAQ. The CDR3 has 15 residues.

V usage is TRBV5-4 and J usage is TRBJ1-2; the D gene is possibly TRBD1 (5 bases). Germline V gene lookup returns CDR1 SGHNT and CDR2 YYREEE (reference sequence). V shed 0 bases and J shed 2 bases, with 14 bases lying between them. This CDR3 is 16 amino acids long. The CDR3 spells CASSLGGDGGNYGYTF. DNA for the CDR3: TGTGCCAGCAGCTTGGGGGGGGATGGAGGGAACTATGGCTACACCTTC.

The CDR3 sequence: CAWGRGVDEKLFF. CDR3 coding DNA: TGTGCCTGGGGTCGGGGAGTTGATGAAAAACTGTTTTTT. The chain combines TRBV30 with TRBJ1-4, with D hard to call. This CDR3 comprises 13 residues. Germline V lookup: CDR1 GTSNPN, CDR2 SVGIG (reference sequence). V lost 5 bases and J lost 6, with 13 bases in between.

The chain links TRBV4-3 to TRBJ2-5; D is possibly TRBD1 (5 bases). Trimming cost V 4 bases and J 5 bases, with 11 bases left between them. The CDR3 runs to 13 residues. The germline V gene has CDR1 LGHNA and CDR2 YSLEER. The chain's CDR3 is CASSPGHMETQYF. As DNA, the CDR3 is TGCGCCAGCAGCCCCGGACACATGGAGACCCAGTACTTC.

CDR3: CAISELTGTGNTIYF. DNA of the CDR3: TGTGCCATCAGTGAATTGACGGGGACTGGAAACACCATATATTTT. This chain joins TRBV10-3 and TRBJ1-3; D gene unclear. This CDR3 is built from 15 residues. Trimming removed 3 bases from V and 2 bases from J, with 11 bases in between. Per the germline V gene, CDR1 is ENHRY and CDR2 is SYGVKD.

V and J are TRBV11-2 and TRBJ2-3, with 7 bases matching TRBD1. The germline V gene encodes CDR1 SGHAT and CDR2 FQNNGV. V was clipped by 3 bases and J by 4 bases; unmatched bases: 10. The CDR3 loop spans 16 amino acids. The CDR3 nucleotides are TGTGCCAGCAGCTTTGACAGGGACGAATCTCCAGATACGCAGTATTTT. Amino acid sequence: CASSFDRDESPDTQYF.